The clone carrying this T cell receptor (beta chain) was counted only a few times. The antigen is not known. TCRdb re-derived calls from the 5' RACE reads in MiXCR, one entry per CDR3 protein. Among about 800,000 distinct CDR3 sequences listed, roughly 12% were seen once. The data belong to a study of CD8 T cells in ankylosing spondylitis. Study outcomes and limitations: In ankylosing spondylitis blood, a motif of about eight highly homologous TCR beta variants appeared characteristic.

Trimming cost V 6 bases and J 2 bases, with 19 bases left between them. Per germline, CDR1 SQVTM and CDR2 ANQGSEA. The CDR3 totals 15 residues. Sequenced: blood, either unsorted or a sorted T cell fraction (not recorded which). The TCR originated in a male donor with ankylosing spondylitis. The chain uses TRBV29-1 and TRBJ1-1; the D gene is possibly TRBD1 (6 bases). The CDR3 protein is CSVVRPGHLNTEAFF. CDR3 DNA: TGCAGCGTCGTGCGACCGGGACACCTAAACACTGAAGCTTTCTTT.